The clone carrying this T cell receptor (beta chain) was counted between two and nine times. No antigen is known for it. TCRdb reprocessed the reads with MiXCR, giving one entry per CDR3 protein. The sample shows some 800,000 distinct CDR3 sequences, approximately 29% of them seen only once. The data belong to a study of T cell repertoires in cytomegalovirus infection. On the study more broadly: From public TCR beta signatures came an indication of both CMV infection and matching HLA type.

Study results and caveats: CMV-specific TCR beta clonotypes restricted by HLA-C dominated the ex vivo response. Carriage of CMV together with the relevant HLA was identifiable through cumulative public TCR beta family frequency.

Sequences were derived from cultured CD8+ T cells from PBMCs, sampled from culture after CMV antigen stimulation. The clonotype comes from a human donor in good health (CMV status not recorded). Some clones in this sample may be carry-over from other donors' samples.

This CDR3 reads CASSAGAVGYTF. The CDR3 DNA follows: TGTGCCAGCAGTGCGGGGGCGGTCGGCTACACCTTC. The chain carries TRBV2 and TRBJ1-2; tentative D call: TRBD1 (6 bases). The V end was cut by 4 bases, the J end by 8 bases, with 11 bases between. Germline CDR1 SNHLY, CDR2 FYNNEI. This CDR3 region has 12 residues. The full variable domain, rest sourced from reference TRBV2 and TRBJ1-2, is EPEVTQTPSHQVTQMGQEVILRCVPISNHLYFYWYRQILGQKVEFLVSFYNNEISEKSEIFDDQFSVERPDGSNFTLKIRSTKLEDSAMYFCASSAGAVGYTFGSGTRLTVV.